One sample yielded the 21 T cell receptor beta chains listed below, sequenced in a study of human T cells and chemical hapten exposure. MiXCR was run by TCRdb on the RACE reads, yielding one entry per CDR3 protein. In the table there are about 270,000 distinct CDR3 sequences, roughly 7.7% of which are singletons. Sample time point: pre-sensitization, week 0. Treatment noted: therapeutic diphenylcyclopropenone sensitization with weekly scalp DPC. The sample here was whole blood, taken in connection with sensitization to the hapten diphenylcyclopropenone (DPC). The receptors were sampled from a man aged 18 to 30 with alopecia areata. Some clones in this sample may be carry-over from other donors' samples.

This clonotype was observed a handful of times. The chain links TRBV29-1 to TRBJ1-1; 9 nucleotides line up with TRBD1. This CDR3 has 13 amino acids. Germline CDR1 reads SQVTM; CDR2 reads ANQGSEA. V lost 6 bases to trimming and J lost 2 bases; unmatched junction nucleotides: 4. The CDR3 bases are TGCAGCGTCGGGGACAGGGAAAACACTGAAGCTTTCTTT. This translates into CSVGDRENTEAFF.

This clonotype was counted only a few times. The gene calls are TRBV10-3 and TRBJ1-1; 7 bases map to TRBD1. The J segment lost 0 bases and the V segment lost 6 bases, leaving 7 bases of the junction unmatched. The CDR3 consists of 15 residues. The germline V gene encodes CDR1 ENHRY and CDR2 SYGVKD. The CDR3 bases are TGTGCCATCAGCCAGACGGGACAGATGAACACTGAAGCTTTCTTT. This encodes CAISQTGQMNTEAFF.

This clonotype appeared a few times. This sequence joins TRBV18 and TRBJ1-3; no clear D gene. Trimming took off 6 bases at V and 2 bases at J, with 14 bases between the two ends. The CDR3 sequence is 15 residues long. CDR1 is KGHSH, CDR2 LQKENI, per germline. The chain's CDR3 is CASSAGNFAGNTIYF. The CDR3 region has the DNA TGTGCCAGCTCGGCCGGGAACTTCGCTGGAAACACCATATATTTT.

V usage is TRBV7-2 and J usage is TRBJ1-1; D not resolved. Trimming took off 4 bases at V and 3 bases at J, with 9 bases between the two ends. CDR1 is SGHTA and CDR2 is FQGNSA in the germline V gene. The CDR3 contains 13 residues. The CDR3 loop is CASSWYRDTEAFF. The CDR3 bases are TGTGCCAGCAGCTGGTACCGGGACACTGAAGCTTTCTTT.

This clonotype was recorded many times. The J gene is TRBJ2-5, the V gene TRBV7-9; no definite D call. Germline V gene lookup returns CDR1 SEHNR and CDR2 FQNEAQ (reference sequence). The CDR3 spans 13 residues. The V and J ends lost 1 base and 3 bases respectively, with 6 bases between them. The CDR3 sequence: CASSLGLEETQYF. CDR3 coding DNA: TGTGCCAGCAGCTTAGGGCTTGAAGAGACCCAGTACTTC.

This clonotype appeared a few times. CDR3 sequence (DNA): TGCAGTGCTAGAATTCCCCTAGGAGGGTCGGTGGAAAAACTGTTTTTT. Its protein is CSARIPLGGSVEKLFF. The chain links TRBV20-1 to TRBJ1-4; D gene unclear. Germline loops: CDR1 DFQATT, CDR2 SNEGSKA (reference sequence). CDR3 size: 16 residues. V was clipped by 2 bases and J by 8 bases, with 21 bases between them.

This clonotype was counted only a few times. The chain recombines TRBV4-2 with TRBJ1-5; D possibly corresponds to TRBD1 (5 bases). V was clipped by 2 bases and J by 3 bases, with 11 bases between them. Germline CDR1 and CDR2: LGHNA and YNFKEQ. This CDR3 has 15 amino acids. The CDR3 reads CASSQPGPSNQPQHF. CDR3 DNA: TGTGCCAGCAGCCAACCGGGACCTTCCAATCAGCCCCAGCATTTT.

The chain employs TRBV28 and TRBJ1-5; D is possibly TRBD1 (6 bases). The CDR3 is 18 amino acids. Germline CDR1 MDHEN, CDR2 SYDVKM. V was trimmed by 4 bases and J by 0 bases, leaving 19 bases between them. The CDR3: CASSSTGALPYSNQPQHF. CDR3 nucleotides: TGTGCCAGCAGTTCGACAGGAGCCCTTCCTTATAGCAATCAGCCCCAGCATTTT.

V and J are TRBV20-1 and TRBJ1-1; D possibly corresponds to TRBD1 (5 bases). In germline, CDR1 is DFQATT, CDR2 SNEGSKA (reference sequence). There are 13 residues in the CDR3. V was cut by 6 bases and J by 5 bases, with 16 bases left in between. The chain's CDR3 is CSAPLGGKTEAFF. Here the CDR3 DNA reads TGCAGTGCCCCTTTGGGGGGTAAAACTGAAGCTTTCTTT.

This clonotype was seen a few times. DNA for the CDR3: TGTGCCAGCAGCTTAAGGGGGATGGGTAATGAAAAACTGTTTTTT. This translates into CASSLRGMGNEKLFF. The genes are TRBV7-9 and TRBJ1-4; TRBD1 is a possible D gene (6 bases). This CDR3 is built from 15 residues. Germline assignment: CDR1 SEHNR and CDR2 FQNEAQ (reference sequence). Trimming left V 2 bases short and J 4 bases short, with 11 bases between.

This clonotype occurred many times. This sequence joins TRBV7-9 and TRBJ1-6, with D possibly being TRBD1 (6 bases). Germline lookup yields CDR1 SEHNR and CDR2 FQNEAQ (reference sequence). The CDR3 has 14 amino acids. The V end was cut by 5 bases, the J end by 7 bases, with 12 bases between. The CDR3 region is CASSLRTENSPLHF. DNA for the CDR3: TGTGCCAGCAGCCTACGGACAGAAAATTCACCCCTCCACTTT.

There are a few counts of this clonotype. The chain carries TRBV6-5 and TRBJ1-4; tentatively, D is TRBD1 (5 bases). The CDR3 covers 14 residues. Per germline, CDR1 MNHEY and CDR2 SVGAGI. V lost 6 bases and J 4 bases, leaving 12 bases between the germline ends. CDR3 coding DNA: TGTGCCAGCAGCACACAGGTCCTTAATGAAAAACTGTTTTTT. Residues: CASSTQVLNEKLFF.

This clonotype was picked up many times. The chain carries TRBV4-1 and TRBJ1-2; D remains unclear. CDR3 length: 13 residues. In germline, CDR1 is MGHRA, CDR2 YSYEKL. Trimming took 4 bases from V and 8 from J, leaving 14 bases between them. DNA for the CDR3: TGCGCCAGCAGCCCCGGTTTTGGGGTCGGCTACACCTTC. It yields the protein CASSPGFGVGYTF.

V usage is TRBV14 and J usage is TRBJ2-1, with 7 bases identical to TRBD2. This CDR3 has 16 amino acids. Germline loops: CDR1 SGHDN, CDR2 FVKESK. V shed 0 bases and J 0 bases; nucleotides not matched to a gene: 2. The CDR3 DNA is TGTGCCAGCAGCCAAGAGGGAGGGGTCTCCTACAATGAGCAGTTCTTC. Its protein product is CASSQEGGVSYNEQFF.

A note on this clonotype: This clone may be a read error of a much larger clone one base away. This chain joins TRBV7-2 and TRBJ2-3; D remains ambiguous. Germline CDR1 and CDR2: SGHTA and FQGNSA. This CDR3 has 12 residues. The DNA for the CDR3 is TGTGCCGGCAGCAAGTACGTAGATACGCAGTATTTT. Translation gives CAGSKYVDTQYF.

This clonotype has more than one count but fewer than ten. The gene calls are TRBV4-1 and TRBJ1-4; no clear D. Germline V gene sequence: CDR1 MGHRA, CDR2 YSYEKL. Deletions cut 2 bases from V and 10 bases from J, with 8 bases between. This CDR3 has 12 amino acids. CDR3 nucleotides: TGCGCCAGCAGCCAACCTTTGGGAAAACTGTTTTTT. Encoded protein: CASSQPLGKLFF.

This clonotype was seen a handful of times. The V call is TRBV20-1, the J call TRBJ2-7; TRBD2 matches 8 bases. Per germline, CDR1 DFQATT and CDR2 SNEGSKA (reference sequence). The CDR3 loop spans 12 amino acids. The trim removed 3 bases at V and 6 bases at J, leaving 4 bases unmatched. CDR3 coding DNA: TGCAGTGCTAGCACGGGGACTAGCGAGCAGTACTTC. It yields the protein CSASTGTSEQYF.

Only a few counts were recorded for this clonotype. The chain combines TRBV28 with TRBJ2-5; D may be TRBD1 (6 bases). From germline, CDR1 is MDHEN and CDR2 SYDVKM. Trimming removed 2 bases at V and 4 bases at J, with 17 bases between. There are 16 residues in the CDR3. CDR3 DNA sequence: TGTGCCAGCAGTTTAAGAAAATGGGACATAGTAGAGACCCAGTACTTC. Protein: CASSLRKWDIVETQYF. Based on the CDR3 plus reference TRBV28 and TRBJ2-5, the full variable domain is DVKVTQSSRYLVKRTGEKVFLECVQDMDHENMFWYRQDPGLGLRLIYFSYDVKMKEKGDIPEGYSVSREKKERFSLILESASTNQTSMYLCASSLRKWDIVETQYFGPGTRLLVL.

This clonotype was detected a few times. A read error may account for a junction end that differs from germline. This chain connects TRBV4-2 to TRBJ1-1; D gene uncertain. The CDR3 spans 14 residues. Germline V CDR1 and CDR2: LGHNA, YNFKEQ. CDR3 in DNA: TGTGCCAGCAACCAAGATAAGAGGAACACTGAAGCTTTCTTT. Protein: CASNQDKRNTEAFF.

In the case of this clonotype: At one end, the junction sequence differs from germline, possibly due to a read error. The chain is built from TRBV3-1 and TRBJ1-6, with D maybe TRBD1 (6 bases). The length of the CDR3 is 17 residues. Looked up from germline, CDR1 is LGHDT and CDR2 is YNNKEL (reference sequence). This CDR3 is CASSQDPPGVYNSPPHF. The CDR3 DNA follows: TGTGCCAGCAGCCAAGATCCCCCAGGGGTGTATAATTCACCCCCCCACTTT.

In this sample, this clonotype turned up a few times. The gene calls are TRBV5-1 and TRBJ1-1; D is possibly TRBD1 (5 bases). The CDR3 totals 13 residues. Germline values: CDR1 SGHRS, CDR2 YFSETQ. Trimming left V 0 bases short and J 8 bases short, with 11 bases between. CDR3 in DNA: TGCGCCAGCAGCTTGGGGCAGGGAGACGAAGCTTTCTTT. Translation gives CASSLGQGDEAFF.